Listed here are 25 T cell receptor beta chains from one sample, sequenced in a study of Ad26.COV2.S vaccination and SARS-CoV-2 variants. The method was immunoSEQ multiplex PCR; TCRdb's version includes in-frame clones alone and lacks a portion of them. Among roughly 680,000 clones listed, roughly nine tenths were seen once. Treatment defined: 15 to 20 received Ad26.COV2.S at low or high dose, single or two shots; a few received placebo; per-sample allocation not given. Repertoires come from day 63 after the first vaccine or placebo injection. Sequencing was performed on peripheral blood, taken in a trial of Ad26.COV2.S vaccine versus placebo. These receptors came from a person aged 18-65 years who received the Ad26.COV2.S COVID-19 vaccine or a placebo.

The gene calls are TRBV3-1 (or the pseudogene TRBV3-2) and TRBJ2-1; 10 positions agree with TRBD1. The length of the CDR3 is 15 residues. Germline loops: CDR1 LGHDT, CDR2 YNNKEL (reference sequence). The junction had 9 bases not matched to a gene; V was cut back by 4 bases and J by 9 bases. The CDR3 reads CASSRPGQGTSEQFF. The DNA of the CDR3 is TGTGCCAGCAGCCGACCGGGACAGGGGACAAGTGAGCAGTTCTTC.

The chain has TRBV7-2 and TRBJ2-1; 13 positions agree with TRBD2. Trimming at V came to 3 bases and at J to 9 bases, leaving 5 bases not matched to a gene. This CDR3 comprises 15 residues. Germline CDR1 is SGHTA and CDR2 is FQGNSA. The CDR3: CASSLGTSGVGEQFF. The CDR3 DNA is TGTGCCAGCAGCTTGGGGACTAGCGGGGTAGGTGAGCAGTTCTTC. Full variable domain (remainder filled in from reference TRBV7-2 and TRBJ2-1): GAGVSQSPSNKVTEKGKDVELRCDPISGHTALYWYRQSLGQGLEFLIYFQGNSAPDKSGLPSDRFSAERTGGSVSTLTIQRTQQEDSAVYLCASSLGTSGVGEQFFGPGTRLTVL.

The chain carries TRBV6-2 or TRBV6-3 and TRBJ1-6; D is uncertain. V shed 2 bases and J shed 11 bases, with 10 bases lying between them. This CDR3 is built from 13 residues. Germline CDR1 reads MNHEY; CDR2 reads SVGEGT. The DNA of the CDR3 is TGTGCCAGCAGTTACGAACTGGGGACACCCCTCCACTTT. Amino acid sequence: CASSYELGTPLHF.

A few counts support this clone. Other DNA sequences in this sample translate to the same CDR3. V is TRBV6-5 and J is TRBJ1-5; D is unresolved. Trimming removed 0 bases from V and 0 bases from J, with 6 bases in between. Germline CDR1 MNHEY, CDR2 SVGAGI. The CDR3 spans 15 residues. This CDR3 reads CASSYSANSNQPQHF. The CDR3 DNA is TGTGCCAGCAGTTACTCGGCAAATAGCAATCAGCCCCAGCATTTT.

This chain's CDR3 is CASSEAKAHSGNTIYF. CDR3 sequence (DNA): TGTGCCAGCAGTGAAGCGAAAGCTCACTCTGGAAACACCATATATTTT. The chain couples TRBV2 to TRBJ1-3, with D unresolved. Germline CDR1 is SNHLY and CDR2 is FYNNEI. Trimming took off 0 bases at V and 0 bases at J, with 9 bases between the two ends. CDR3 size: 16 residues. Looking up the rest from reference TRBV2 and TRBJ1-3 gives the full variable domain: EPEVTQTPSHQVTQMGQEVILRCVPISNHLYFYWYRQILGQKVEFLVSFYNNEISEKSEIFDDQFSVERPDGSNFTLKIRSTKLEDSAMYFCASSEAKAHSGNTIYFGEGSWLTVV.

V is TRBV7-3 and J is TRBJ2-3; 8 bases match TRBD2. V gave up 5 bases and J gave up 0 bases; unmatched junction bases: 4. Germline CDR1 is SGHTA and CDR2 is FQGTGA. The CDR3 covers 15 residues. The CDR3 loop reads CASSSGGASTDTQYF. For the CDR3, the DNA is TGTGCCAGCAGCAGCGGGGGCGCCAGCACAGATACGCAGTATTTT.

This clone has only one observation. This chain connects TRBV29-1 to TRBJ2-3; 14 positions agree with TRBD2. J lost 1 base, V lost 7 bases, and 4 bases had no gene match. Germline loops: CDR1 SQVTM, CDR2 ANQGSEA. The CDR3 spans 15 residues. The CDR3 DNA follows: TGCAGCGCCTTGGGACTAGCGGGGGGCACAGATACGCAGTATTTT. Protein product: CSALGLAGGTDTQYF.

The DNA of the CDR3 is TGTGCCAGCAGTGGGGGACCGGGGGATTCACCCCTCCACTTT. Translation gives CASSGGPGDSPLHF. The chain joins TRBV27 to TRBJ1-6; D might be TRBD1 (5 bases). Germline CDR1 reads MNHEY; CDR2 reads SMNVEV (reference sequence). This CDR3 is 14 amino acids long. Trimming took off 5 bases at V and 8 bases at J, with 13 bases between the two ends.

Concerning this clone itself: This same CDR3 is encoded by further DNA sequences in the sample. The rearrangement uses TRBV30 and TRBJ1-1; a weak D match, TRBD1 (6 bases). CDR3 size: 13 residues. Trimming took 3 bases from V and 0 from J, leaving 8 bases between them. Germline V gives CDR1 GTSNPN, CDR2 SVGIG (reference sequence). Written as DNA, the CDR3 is TGTGCCTGGAGCGGACAGATGAACACTGAAGCTTTCTTT. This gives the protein CAWSGQMNTEAFF.

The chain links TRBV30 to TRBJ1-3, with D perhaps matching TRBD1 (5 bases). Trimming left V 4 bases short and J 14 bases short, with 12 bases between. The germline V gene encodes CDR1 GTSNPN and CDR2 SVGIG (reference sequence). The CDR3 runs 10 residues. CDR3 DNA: TGTGCCTGGACGGGTGGCAGGGTATATTTT. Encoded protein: CAWTGGRVYF.

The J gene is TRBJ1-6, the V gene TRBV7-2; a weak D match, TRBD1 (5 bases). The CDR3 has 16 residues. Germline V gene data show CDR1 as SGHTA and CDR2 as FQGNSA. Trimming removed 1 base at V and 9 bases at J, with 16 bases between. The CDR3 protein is CASSLGPAGKGSPLHF. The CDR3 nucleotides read TGTGCCAGCAGCTTAGGTCCGGCAGGGAAGGGTTCACCCCTCCACTTT.

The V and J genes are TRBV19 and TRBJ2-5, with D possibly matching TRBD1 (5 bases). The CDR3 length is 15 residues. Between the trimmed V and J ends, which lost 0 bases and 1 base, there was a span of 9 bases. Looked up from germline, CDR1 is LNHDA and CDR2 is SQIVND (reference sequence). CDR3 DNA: TGTGCCAGTAGTATAGATTACAGGACCCAAGAGACCCAGTACTTC. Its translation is CASSIDYRTQETQYF.

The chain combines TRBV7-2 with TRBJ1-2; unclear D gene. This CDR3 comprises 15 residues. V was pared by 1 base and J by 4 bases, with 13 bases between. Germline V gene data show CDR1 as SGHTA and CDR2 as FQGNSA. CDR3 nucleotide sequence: TGTGCCAGCAGCTTAGAGACTCGGGCGGGCTATGGCTACACCTTC. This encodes CASSLETRAGYGYTF.

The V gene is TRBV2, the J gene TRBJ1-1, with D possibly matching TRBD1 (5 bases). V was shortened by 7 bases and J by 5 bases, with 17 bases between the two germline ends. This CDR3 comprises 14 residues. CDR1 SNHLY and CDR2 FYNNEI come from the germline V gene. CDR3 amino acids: CASTPQGPSTEAFF. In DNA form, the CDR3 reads TGTGCCAGCACCCCCCAGGGACCTTCGACTGAAGCTTTCTTT.

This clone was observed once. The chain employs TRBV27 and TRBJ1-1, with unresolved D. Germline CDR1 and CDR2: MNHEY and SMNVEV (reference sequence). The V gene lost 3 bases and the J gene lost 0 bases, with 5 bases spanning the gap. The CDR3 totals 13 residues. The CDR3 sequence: CASSLLMNTEAFF. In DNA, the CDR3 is TGTGCCAGCAGTTTGTTGATGAACACTGAAGCTTTCTTT.

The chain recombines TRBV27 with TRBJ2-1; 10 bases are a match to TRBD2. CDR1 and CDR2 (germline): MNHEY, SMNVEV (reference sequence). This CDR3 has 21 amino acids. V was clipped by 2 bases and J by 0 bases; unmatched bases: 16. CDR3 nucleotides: TGTGCCAGCAGTTTACCCCCCCCCTCGGGACTAGCGCCTAGCTCCTACAATGAGCAGTTCTTC. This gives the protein CASSLPPPSGLAPSSYNEQFF.

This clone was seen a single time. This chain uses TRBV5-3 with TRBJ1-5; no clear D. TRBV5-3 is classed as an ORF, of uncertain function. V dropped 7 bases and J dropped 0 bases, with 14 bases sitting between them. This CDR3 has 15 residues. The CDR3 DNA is TGTGCCAGATCTCGGACGGGTTATAGCAATCAGCCCCAGCATTTT. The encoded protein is CARSRTGYSNQPQHF.

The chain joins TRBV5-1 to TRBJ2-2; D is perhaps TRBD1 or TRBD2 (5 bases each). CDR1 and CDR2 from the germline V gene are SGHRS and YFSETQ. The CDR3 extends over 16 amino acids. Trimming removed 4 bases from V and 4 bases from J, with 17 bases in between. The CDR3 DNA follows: TGCGCCAGCAGCCCCGGGGCAGCGGAGGCCACCGGGGAGCTGTTTTTT. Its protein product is CASSPGAAEATGELFF.

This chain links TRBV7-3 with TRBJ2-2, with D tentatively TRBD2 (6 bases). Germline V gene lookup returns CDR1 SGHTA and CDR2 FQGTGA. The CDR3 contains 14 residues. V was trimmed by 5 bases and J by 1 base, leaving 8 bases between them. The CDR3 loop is CASSVTRNTGELFF. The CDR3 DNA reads TGTGCCAGCAGCGTGACTAGGAACACCGGGGAGCTGTTTTTT. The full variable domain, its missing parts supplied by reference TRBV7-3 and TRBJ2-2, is GAGVSQTPSNKVTEKGKYVELRCDPISGHTALYWYRQSLGQGPEFLIYFQGTGAADDSGLPNDRFFAVRPEGSVSTLKIQRTERGDSAVYLCASSVTRNTGELFFGEGSRLTVL.

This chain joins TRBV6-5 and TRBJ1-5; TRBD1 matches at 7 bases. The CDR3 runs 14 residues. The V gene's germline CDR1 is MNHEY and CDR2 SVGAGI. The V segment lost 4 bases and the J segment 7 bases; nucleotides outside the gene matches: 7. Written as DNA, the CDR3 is TGTGCCAGCAGTTTAAGGGGGCGAGGACAGCCCCAGCATTTT. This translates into CASSLRGRGQPQHF.

The CDR3 is CASSWSQGIGETQYF. The DNA of the CDR3 is TGTGCCAGCAGCTGGTCACAGGGGATCGGTGAGACCCAGTACTTC. This rearrangement joins TRBV5-4 to TRBJ2-5; 7 bases map to TRBD1. CDR3 length: 15 amino acids. The germline V gene encodes CDR1 SGHNT and CDR2 YYREEE (reference sequence). Unmatched junction bases numbered 10, after V lost 3 bases and J lost 5 bases.

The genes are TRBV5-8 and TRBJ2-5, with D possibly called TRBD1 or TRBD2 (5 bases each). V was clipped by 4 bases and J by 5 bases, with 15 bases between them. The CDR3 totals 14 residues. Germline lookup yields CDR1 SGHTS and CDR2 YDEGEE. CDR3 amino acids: CASSRDHREETQYF. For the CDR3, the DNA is TGTGCCAGCAGCCGGGACCACCGCGAGGAGACCCAGTACTTC.

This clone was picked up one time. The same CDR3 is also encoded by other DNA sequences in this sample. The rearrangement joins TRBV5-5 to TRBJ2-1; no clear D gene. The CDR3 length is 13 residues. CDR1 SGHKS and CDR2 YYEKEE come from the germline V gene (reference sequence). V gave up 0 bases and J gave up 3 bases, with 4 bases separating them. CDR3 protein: CASSLGGYNEQFF. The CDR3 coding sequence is TGTGCCAGCAGCTTGGGGGGCTACAATGAGCAGTTCTTC.

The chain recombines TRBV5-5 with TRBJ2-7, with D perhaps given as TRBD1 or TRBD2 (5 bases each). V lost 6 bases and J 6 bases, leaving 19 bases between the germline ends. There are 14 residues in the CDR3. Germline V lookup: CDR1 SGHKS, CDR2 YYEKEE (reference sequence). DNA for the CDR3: TGTGCCAGCACCCTAGCCGGGACCGCCGGCGAGCAGTACTTC. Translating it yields CASTLAGTAGEQYF.

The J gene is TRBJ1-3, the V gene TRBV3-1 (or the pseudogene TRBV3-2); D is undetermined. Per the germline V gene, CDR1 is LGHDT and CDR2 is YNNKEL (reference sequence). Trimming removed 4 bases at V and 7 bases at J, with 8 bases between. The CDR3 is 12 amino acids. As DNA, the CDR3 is TGTGCCAGCAGCCTTCAGAGGAACACCATATATTTT. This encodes CASSLQRNTIYF.